This paragraph reports one T cell receptor beta chain. From germline, CDR1 is SGHTA and CDR2 FQGNSA. The ends lost 5 bases at V and 7 bases at J; junction bases unmatched: 10. CDR3 length equals 15 residues. TCRdb's table, derived via immunoSEQ multiplex PCR, lists solely in-frame clones and lacks some. The table includes 30,000 or so clones, around nine tenths detected once. This record belongs to a study of T cell changes during pregnancy in multiple sclerosis. Sequences were derived from CD8+ T cells from peripheral blood mononuclear cells, sampled after pregnancy. The chain has TRBV7-2 and TRBJ2-2; TRBD2 agrees at 7 bases. This receptor was identified in a female donor with multiple sclerosis, enrolled in a pregnancy study. DNA for the CDR3: TGTGCCAGCAGCGAAGAGGGCGGGAGTGGCGGGGAGCTGTTTTTT. Residues: CASSEEGGSGGELFF.